These T cell receptor beta chains were read from a single sample in a study of PD-L1 blockade in urothelial cancer. Sequencing used immunoSEQ multiplex PCR; TCRdb keeps in-frame clones, though not all of them. Of 35,000 to 55,000 clones detected, roughly four fifths appear once; the ten largest clones hold roughly 3.1%. This sample comprised PBMCs, obtained around atezolizumab (anti-PD-L1) treatment. The source of these receptors is a man in his 70s with urothelial cancer. Both conserved end residues are part of each CDR3. D genes are given only for firm matches. The size field is filled for only some rows; it gives once, few, many or a size class.

d_gene: TRBD1
abundance: .
v_gene: TRBV2
j_gene: TRBJ2-7
CDR3aa: CASKGASEQYF
CDR3nt: TGTGCCAGCAAGGGGGCATCCGAGCAGTACTTC

d_gene: TRBD2
abundance: .
v_gene: TRBV29-1
j_gene: TRBJ2-1
CDR3aa: CSVPGVAGEEQFF
CDR3nt: TGCAGCGTCCCCGGGGTAGCGGGAGAAGAGCAGTTCTTC

d_gene: TRBD2
abundance: .
v_gene: TRBV27
j_gene: TRBJ2-5
CDR3aa: CASSPHMGLAGGSETQYF
CDR3nt: TGTGCCAGCAGTCCGCACATGGGACTAGCGGGAGGCTCAGAGACCCAGTACTTC

d_gene: TRBD2
abundance: .
v_gene: TRBV5-4
j_gene: TRBJ2-7
CDR3aa: CASSRLAGVYEQYF
CDR3nt: TGTGCCAGCAGCAGACTAGCGGGAGTCTACGAGCAGTACTTC

d_gene: TRBD1
abundance: .
v_gene: TRBV2
j_gene: TRBJ2-7
CDR3aa: CASSWTGDNSYEQYF
CDR3nt: TGTGCCAGCAGCTGGACAGGGGATAACTCCTACGAGCAGTACTTC

d_gene: .
abundance: .
v_gene: TRBV5-1
j_gene: TRBJ2-3
CDR3aa: CASSFLSSDLTDTQYF
CDR3nt: TGCGCCAGCAGCTTTTTGTCTAGCGACCTCACAGATACGCAGTATTTT

d_gene: TRBD1
abundance: few
v_gene: TRBV7-9
j_gene: TRBJ1-5
CDR3aa: CASSHARPGTGHQPQHF
CDR3nt: TGTGCCAGCAGCCATGCTCGTCCCGGGACAGGTCATCAGCCCCAGCATTTT

d_gene: TRBD1
abundance: .
v_gene: TRBV6-1
j_gene: TRBJ1-5
CDR3aa: CASSDGQVGGQPQHF
CDR3nt: TGTGCCAGCAGTGATGGACAGGTCGGCGGACAGCCCCAGCATTTT

d_gene: .
abundance: .
v_gene: TRBV28
j_gene: TRBJ2-1
CDR3aa: CVTSSYNEQFF
CDR3nt: TGTGTAACGAGCTCCTACAATGAGCAGTTCTTC

d_gene: .
abundance: .
v_gene: TRBV5-1
j_gene: TRBJ1-2
CDR3aa: CASSLKVGSGYTF
CDR3nt: TGCGCCAGCAGCTTAAAGGTGGGGAGCGGCTACACCTTC

d_gene: TRBD2
abundance: .
v_gene: TRBV19
j_gene: TRBJ2-1
CDR3aa: CASMGLAGRSYNEQFF
CDR3nt: TGTGCCAGTATGGGACTAGCGGGGAGGTCCTACAATGAGCAGTTCTTC

d_gene: TRBD1
abundance: .
v_gene: TRBV19
j_gene: TRBJ2-2
CDR3aa: CASSIQGASNTGELFF
CDR3nt: TGTGCCAGTAGTATACAGGGGGCATCGAACACCGGGGAGCTGTTTTTT

d_gene: TRBD1
abundance: .
v_gene: TRBV6-5
j_gene: TRBJ2-2
CDR3aa: CASSRDRVPGELFF
CDR3nt: TGTGCCAGCAGCCGGGACAGGGTACCCGGGGAGCTGTTTTTT

d_gene: .
abundance: .
v_gene: TRBV18
j_gene: TRBJ1-2
CDR3aa: CASSPGQGDGYTF
CDR3nt: TGTGCCAGCTCACCTGGGCAGGGTGATGGCTACACCTTC

d_gene: .
abundance: .
v_gene: TRBV6-6
j_gene: TRBJ2-1
CDR3aa: CASSSAGDNEQFF
CDR3nt: TGTGCCAGCAGTTCAGCCGGGGACAATGAGCAGTTCTTC

d_gene: .
abundance: .
v_gene: TRBV29-1
j_gene: TRBJ1-2
CDR3aa: CSVTTGNSYGYTF
CDR3nt: TGCAGCGTTACGACAGGAAACTCCTATGGCTACACCTTC

d_gene: .
abundance: .
v_gene: TRBV7-2
j_gene: TRBJ2-1
CDR3aa: CASCRPGYNEQFF
CDR3nt: TGTGCCAGCTGTCGCCCGGGGTACAATGAGCAGTTCTTC

d_gene: .
abundance: .
v_gene: TRBV7-6
j_gene: TRBJ2-2
CDR3aa: CASSLATPSAANTGELFF
CDR3nt: TGTGCCAGCAGCTTAGCGACCCCTAGCGCCGCGAACACCGGGGAGCTGTTTTTT

d_gene: .
abundance: .
v_gene: TRBV6-5
j_gene: TRBJ1-5
CDR3aa: CASSSLTTGTQPQHF
CDR3nt: TGTGCCAGCAGTTCCTTGACGACAGGAACGCAGCCCCAGCATTTT

d_gene: TRBD2
abundance: .
v_gene: TRBV6-1
j_gene: TRBJ2-7
CDR3aa: CASRAGTSEVKEQYF
CDR3nt: TGTGCCAGCAGGGCCGGGACTAGCGAGGTGAAAGAGCAGTACTTC

d_gene: TRBD1
abundance: .
v_gene: TRBV6-5
j_gene: TRBJ1-1
CDR3aa: CASSRQGMNTEAFF
CDR3nt: TGTGCCAGCAGTCGACAGGGGATGAACACTGAAGCTTTCTTT

d_gene: TRBD2
abundance: .
v_gene: TRBV5-8
j_gene: TRBJ2-2
CDR3aa: CASTRGGTNTGELFF
CDR3nt: TGTGCCAGCACCCGGGGGGGGACGAACACCGGGGAGCTGTTTTTT

d_gene: .
abundance: .
v_gene: TRBV19
j_gene: TRBJ1-1
CDR3aa: CASSIRLNTEAFF
CDR3nt: TGTGCCAGTAGTATTCGGTTGAACACTGAAGCTTTCTTT

d_gene: TRBD1
abundance: .
v_gene: TRBV7-6
j_gene: TRBJ2-1
CDR3aa: CASSSQGHEQFF
CDR3nt: TGTGCCAGCAGCTCACAGGGGCATGAGCAGTTCTTC

d_gene: .
abundance: .
v_gene: TRBV19
j_gene: TRBJ2-2
CDR3aa: CASSIELGANTGELFF
CDR3nt: TGTGCCAGTAGTATCGAGTTGGGGGCTAACACCGGGGAGCTGTTTTTT

d_gene: .
abundance: once
v_gene: TRBV5-6
j_gene: TRBJ1-1
CDR3aa: CASSSDKTEAFF
CDR3nt: TGTGCCAGCAGCAGTGACAAGACTGAAGCTTTCTTT

d_gene: .
abundance: .
v_gene: TRBV6-5
j_gene: TRBJ1-1
CDR3aa: CASSYSINGGTEAFF
CDR3nt: TGTGCCAGCAGTTACTCGATTAATGGGGGGACTGAAGCTTTCTTT

d_gene: .
abundance: .
v_gene: TRBV7-2
j_gene: TRBJ2-1
CDR3aa: CASSPRAGAARGEQFF
CDR3nt: TGTGCCAGCAGCCCACGAGCCGGGGCCGCGAGGGGGGAGCAGTTCTTC

d_gene: .
abundance: few
v_gene: TRBV27
j_gene: TRBJ1-1
CDR3aa: CASSQQGSPEAFF
CDR3nt: TGTGCCAGCAGCCAACAGGGATCCCCTGAAGCTTTCTTT